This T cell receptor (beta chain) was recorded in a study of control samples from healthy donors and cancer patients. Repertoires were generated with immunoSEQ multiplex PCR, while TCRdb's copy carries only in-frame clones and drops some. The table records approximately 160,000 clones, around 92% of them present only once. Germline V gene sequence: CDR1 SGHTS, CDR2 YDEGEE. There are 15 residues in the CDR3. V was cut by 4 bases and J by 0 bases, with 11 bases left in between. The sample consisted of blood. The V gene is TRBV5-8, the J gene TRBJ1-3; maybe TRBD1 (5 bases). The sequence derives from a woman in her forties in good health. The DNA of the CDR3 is TGTGCCAGCAGCCAAGGGACTGACTCTGGAAACACCATATATTTT. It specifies CASSQGTDSGNTIYF.